There are a few counts of the clone carrying this T cell receptor (beta chain). The method was immunoSEQ multiplex PCR; TCRdb's version includes in-frame clones alone and lacks a portion of them. The table has about 70,000 clones, approximately 97% seen once. The V gene lost 5 bases and the J gene lost 5 bases, with 18 bases spanning the gap. This CDR3 spans 16 amino acids. Germline lookup yields CDR1 LNHDA and CDR2 SQIVND (reference sequence). The sample originates from a study of technical replicates of blood from several donors. The J gene is TRBJ1-4, the V gene TRBV19; maybe TRBD1 (5 bases). The source material was T cells isolated from PBMCs. The TCR sequence derives from a human donor in good health. Here the CDR3 reads CASSRQATVGNEKLFF. CDR3 nucleotides: TGTGCCAGTAGTCGGCAAGCGACAGTTGGGAATGAAAAACTGTTTTTT.